This T cell receptor (beta chain) was observed in a study of blood T cell repertoires in COVID-19. Background on the study: Samples taken during acute and convalescent COVID-19 were collected in the United States, Italy and Spain. The cDNA or gDNA used as material had been derived from T cells, B-cell-depleted T cells, or PBMCs.

Trimming at V came to 4 bases and at J to 5 bases, leaving 7 bases not matched to a gene. Germline CDR1 reads MGHRA; CDR2 reads YSYEKL. The CDR3 has 14 amino acids. TCRdb's table, derived via immunoSEQ multiplex PCR, lists solely in-frame clones and lacks some. This table has tens of thousands of clones, around 80% appearing once. The clonotype comes from a man between 40 and 49 years old with acute or convalescent COVID-19. V and J are TRBV4-1 and TRBJ2-5, with 7 positions matching TRBD1. What was sequenced was peripheral blood. CDR3 region: CASSLRQGSETQYF. In DNA form, the CDR3 reads TGCGCCAGCAGCCTCAGACAGGGATCTGAGACCCAGTACTTC.